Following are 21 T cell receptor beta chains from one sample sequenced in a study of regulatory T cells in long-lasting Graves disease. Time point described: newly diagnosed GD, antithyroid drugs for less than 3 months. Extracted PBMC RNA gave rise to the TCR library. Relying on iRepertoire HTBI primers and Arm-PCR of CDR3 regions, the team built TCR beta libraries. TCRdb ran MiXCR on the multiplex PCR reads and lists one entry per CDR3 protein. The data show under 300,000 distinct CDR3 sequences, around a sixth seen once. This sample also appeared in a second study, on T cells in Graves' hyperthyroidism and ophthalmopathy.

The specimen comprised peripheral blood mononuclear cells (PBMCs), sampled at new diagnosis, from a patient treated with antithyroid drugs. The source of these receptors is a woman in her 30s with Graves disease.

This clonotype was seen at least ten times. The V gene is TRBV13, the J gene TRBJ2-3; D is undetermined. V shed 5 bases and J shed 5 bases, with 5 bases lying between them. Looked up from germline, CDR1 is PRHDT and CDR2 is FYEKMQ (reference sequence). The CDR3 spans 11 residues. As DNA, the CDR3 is TGTGCCAGCAGCATACGAGATACGCAGTATTTT. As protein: CASSIRDTQYF.

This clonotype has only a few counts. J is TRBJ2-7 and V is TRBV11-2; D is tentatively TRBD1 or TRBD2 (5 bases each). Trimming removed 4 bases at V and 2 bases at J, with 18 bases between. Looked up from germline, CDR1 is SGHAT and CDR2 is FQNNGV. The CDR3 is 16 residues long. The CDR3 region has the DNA TGTGCCAGCAGCTCCTTCCGGGACGATGCCGCCTACGAGCAGTACTTC. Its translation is CASSSFRDDAAYEQYF.

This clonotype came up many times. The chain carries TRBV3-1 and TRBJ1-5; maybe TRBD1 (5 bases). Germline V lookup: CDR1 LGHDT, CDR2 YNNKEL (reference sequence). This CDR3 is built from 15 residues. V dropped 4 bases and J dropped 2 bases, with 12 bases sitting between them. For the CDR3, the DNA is TGTGCCAGCAGCCGAGGGGCAGAAGGCAATCAGCCCCAGCATTTT. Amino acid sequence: CASSRGAEGNQPQHF. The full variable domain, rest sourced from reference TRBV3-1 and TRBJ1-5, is DTAVSQTPKYLVTQMGNDKSIKCEQNLGHDTMYWYKQDSKKFLKIMFSYNNKELIINETVPNRFSPKSPDKAHLNLHINSLELGDSAVYFCASSRGAEGNQPQHFGDGTRLSIL.

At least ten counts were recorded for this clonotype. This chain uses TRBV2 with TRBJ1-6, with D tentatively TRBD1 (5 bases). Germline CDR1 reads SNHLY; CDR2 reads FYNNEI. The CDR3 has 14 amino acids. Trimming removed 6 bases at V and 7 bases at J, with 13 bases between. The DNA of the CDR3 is TGTGCCAGCAGCCGTGGACAAGGAAATTCACCCCTCCACTTT. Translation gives CASSRGQGNSPLHF.

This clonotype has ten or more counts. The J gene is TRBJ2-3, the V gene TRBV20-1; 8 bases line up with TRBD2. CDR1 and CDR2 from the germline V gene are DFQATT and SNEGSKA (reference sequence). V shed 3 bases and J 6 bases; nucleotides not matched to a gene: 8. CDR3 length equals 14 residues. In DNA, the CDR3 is TGCAGTGCTAGGCGGGGGGCCTTACAGGATACGCAGTATTTT. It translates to CSARRGALQDTQYF.

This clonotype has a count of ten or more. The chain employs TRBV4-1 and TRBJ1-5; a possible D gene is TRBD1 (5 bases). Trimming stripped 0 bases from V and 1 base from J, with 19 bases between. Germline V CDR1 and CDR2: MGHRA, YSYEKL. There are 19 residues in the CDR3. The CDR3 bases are TGCGCCAGCAGCCAAGATCTGGGGGTAAGCAGGGTGAGCAATCAGCCCCAGCATTTT. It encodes CASSQDLGVSRVSNQPQHF.

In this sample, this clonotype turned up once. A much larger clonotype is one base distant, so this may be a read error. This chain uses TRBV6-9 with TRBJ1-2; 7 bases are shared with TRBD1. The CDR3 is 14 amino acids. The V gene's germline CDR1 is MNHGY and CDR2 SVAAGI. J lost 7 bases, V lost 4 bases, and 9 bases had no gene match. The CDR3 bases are TGTGCCAGCAGTTTTCTTGCGGACAGGATTGGCTACACCTTC. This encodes CASSFLADRIGYTF.

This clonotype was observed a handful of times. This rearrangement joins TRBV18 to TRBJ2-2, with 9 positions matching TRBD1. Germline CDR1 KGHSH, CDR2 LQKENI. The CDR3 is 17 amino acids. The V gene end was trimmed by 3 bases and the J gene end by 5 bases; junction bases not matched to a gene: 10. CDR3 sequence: CASSPQGTGIRTGELFF. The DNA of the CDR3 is TGTGCCAGCTCACCTCAAGGGACAGGGATAAGAACCGGGGAGCTGTTTTTT.

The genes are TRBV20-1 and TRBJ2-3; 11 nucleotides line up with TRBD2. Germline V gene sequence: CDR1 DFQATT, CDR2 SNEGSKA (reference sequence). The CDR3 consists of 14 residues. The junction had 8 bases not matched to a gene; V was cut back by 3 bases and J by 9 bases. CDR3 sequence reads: CSASVAGGPGTQYF. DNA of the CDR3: TGCAGTGCTAGTGTAGCGGGGGGGCCCGGGACGCAGTATTTT.

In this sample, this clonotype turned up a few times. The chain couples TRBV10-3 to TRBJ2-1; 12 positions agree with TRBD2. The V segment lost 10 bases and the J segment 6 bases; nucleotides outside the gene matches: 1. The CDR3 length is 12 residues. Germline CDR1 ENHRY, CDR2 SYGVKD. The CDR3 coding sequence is TGTGCCACGACTAGCGGGGGCAATGAGCAGTTCTTC. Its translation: CATTSGGNEQFF.

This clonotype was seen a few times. The CDR3 region has the DNA TGCGCCAGCGGGGACCCGGGGTTGGATCAGCCCCAGCATTTT. Protein: CASGDPGLDQPQHF. The gene calls are TRBV4-1 and TRBJ1-5, with D perhaps matching TRBD1 (5 bases). Germline V gene sequence: CDR1 MGHRA, CDR2 YSYEKL. V lost 8 bases and J 5 bases, leaving 16 bases between the germline ends. This CDR3 spans 14 amino acids.

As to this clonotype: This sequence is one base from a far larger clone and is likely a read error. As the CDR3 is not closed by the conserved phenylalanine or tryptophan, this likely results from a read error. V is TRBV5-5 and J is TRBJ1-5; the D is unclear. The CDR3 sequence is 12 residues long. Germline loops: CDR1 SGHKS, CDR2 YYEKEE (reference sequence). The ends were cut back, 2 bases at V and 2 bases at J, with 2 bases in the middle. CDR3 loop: CASSLGNQPQHL. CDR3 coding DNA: TGTGCCAGCAGCTTAGGCAATCAGCCCCAGCATTTG.

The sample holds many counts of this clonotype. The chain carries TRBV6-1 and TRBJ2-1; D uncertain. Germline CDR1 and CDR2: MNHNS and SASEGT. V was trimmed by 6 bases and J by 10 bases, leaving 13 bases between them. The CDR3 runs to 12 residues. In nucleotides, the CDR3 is TGTGCCAGCAGCGCCCCCGGGTTAGAGCAGTTCTTC. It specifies CASSAPGLEQFF.

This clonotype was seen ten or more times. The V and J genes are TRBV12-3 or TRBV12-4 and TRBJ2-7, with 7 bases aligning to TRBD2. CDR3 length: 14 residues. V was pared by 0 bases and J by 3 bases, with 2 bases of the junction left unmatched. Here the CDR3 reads CASSLAQRGYEQYF. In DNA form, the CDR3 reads TGTGCCAGCAGTTTAGCTCAGCGGGGCTACGAGCAGTACTTC.

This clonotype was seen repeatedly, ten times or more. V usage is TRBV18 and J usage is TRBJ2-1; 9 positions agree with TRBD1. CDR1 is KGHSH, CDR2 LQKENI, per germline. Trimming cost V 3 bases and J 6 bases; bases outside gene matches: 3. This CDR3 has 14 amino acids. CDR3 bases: TGTGCCAGCTCACCCCGGGACAGGGTCAATGAGCAGTTCTTC. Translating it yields CASSPRDRVNEQFF.

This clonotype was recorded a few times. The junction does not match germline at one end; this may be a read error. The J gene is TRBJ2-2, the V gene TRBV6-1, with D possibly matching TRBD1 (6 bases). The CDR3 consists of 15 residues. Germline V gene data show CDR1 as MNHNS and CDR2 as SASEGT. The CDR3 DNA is TGTGCCAGCAGTGTTCTGGGGGCGGGCACCGGGGAGCTGCTTTTT. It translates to CASSVLGAGTGELLF.

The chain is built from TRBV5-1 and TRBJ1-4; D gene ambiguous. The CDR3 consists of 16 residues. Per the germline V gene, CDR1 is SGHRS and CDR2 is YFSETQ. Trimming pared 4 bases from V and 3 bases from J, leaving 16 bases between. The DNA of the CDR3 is TGCGCCAGCAGCGACCGAGCGGGCGGGTCTAATGAAAAACTGTTTTTT. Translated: CASSDRAGGSNEKLFF.

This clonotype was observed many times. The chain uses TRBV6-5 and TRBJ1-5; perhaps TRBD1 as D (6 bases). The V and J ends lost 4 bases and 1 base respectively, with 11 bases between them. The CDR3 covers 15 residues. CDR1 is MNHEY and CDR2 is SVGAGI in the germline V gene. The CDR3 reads CASSLIRGSNQPQHF. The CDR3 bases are TGTGCCAGCAGTTTAATCAGGGGAAGCAATCAGCCCCAGCATTTT.

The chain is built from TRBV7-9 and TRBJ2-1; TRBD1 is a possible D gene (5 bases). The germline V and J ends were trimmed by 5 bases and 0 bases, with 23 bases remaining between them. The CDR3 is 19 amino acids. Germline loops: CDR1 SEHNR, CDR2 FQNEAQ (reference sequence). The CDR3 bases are TGTGCCAGCAGCCTTGGTACAGGACGATCCCAAGGCTCCTACAATGAGCAGTTCTTC. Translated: CASSLGTGRSQGSYNEQFF.

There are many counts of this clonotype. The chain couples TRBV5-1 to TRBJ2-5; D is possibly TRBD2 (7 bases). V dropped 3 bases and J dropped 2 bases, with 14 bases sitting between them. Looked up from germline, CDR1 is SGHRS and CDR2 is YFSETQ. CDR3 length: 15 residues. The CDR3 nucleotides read TGCGCCAGCAGCTGGGCGGGGGCTTTACAAGAGACCCAGTACTTC. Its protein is CASSWAGALQETQYF.

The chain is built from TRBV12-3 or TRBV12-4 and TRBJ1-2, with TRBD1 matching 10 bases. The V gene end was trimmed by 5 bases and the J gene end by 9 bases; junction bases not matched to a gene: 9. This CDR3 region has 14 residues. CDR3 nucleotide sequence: TGTGCCAGCAGTCTTTCGACAGGGGGCAGGAGCTACACCTTC. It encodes CASSLSTGGRSYTF.